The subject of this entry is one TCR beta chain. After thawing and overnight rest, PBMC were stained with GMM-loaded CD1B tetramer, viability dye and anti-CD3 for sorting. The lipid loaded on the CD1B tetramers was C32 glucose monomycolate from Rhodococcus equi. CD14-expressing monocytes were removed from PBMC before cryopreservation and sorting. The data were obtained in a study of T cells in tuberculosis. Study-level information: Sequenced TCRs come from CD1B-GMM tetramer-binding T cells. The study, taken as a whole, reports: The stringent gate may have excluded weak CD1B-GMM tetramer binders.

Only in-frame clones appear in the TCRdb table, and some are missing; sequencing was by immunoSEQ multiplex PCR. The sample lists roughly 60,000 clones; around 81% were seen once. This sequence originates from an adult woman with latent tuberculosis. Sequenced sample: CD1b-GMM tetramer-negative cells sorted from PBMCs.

CDR3 region: CASSLSGIAKNIQYF. CDR3 in DNA: TGCGCCAGCAGCTTGTCGGGAATAGCCAAAAACATTCAGTACTTC. This chain links TRBV5-1 with TRBJ2-4; weak D call: TRBD2 (5 bases). The germline gives CDR1 SGHRS, CDR2 YFSETQ. CDR3 length equals 15 residues. Trimming removed 1 base from V and 0 bases from J, with 8 bases in between.